This T cell receptor (beta chain) was retrieved from a study of OX40 agonist ivuxolimab in advanced cancers. Overall study context: Dose-escalation patients suffered from hepatocellular carcinoma, melanoma, renal cell or head and neck cancer. Patients achieving partial responses numbered three: one hepatocellular carcinoma case and two cutaneous melanoma cases.

Libraries were prepared by immunoSEQ multiplex PCR; TCRdb keeps only in-frame clonotypes and omits some of them. The data show about 150,000 clones, over 75% seen once. This specimen was CD4+ or CD8+ T cells sorted from blood, taken in a trial of the OX40 agonist ivuxolimab. This clonotype was obtained from an adult with an advanced solid tumor such as melanoma, head and neck, liver or kidney cancer.

In DNA form, the CDR3 reads TGTGCCAGCTCACCTAGACTAGCGGATGAGCAGTTCTTC. Translating gives CASSPRLADEQFF. The V gene is TRBV18, the J gene TRBJ2-1; 9 bases are a match to TRBD2. CDR1 and CDR2 (germline): KGHSH, LQKENI. V shed 3 bases, J shed 8 bases, and the junction held 2 bases outside the gene matches. The CDR3 covers 13 residues. Full variable domain (outside the CDR3, taken from reference TRBV18 and TRBJ2-1): NAGVMQNPRHLVRRRGQEARLRCSPMKGHSHVYWYRQLPEEGLKFMVYLQKENIIDESGMPKERFSAEFPKEGPSILRIQQVVRGDSAAYFCASSPRLADEQFFGPGTRLTVL.